This T cell receptor (beta chain) was sequenced for a study of T cell responses to AZD1222 COVID-19 vaccine. As for this clone: What it binds is not known.

Study observations and caveats: Only 6 or 7 AZD1222 recipients tested seropositive at baseline. Reports say nearly half of spike-specific TCRs go after unmutated variant regions.

This CDR3 has 13 amino acids. Between the trimmed V and J ends, which lost 1 base and 5 bases, there was a span of 9 bases. Per germline, CDR1 SGDLS and CDR2 YYNGEE. TCRdb's table, derived via immunoSEQ multiplex PCR, lists solely in-frame clones and lacks some. Altogether roughly 100,000 clones are present, approximately 89% being singletons, with the ten largest covering roughly 20%. The sequencing here drew on peripheral blood, taken on day 0 of AZD1222 vaccination. The rearrangement links TRBV9 to TRBJ1-1; D is undetermined. The origin of this receptor is an adult in good health. For the CDR3, the DNA is TGTGCCAGCAGCGTACTACCCGAAACTGAAGCTTTCTTT. Translating it yields CASSVLPETEAFF.